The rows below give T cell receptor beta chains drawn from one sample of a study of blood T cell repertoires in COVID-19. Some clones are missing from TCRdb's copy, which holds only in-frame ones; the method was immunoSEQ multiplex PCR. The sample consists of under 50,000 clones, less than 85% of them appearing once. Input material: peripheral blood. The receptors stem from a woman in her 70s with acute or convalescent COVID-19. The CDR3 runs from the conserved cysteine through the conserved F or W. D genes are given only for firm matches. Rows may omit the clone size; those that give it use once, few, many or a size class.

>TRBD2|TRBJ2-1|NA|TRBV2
TGTGCCAGCAGTGCAAGCGGGAGGGCCTACAATGAGCAGTTCTTC
CASSASGRAYNEQFF
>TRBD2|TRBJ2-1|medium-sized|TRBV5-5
TGTGCCAGCAGCTTGGATAATAAGCGGGAGTTGTCAAATGAGCAGTTCTTC
CASSLDNKRELSNEQFF
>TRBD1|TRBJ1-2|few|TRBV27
TGTGCCAGCAGTCCGACAGGGGTCGGTGGCTACACCTTC
CASSPTGVGGYTF
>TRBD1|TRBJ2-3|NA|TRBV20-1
TGCAGTGCTAGTGATAGGACAGGCACTAGCACAGATACGCAGTATTTT
CSASDRTGTSTDTQYF
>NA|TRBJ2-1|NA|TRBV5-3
TGTGCCAGAAGCTGCCGGGACTTAGACAATGAGCAGTTCTTC
CARSCRDLDNEQFF
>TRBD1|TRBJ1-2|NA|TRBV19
TGTGCCAGTAGTAGACTGACAGGGTCCTATGGCTACACCTTC
CASSRLTGSYGYTF
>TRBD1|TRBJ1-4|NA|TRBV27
TGTGCCAGCAGACGTGGGGGCAGGGGGGTTGCAACTAATGAAAAACTGTTTTTT
CASRRGGRGVATNEKLFF
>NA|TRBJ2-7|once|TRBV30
TGTGCCTGGAGTCTCCCCCGGACAGCTGTCTACGAGCAGTACTTC
CAWSLPRTAVYEQYF
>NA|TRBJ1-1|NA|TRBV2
TGTGCCAGCAGTGAATGGAGGGTGAGTAACACTGAAGCTTTCTTT
CASSEWRVSNTEAFF
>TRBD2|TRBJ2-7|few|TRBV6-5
TGTGCCAGCAGCTTTAGCGGGAGGCTCTACGAGCAGTACTTC
CASSFSGRLYEQYF
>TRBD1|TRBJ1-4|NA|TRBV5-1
TGCGCCAGCAGCTTGAGGGACAGGAGTGAAAAACTGTTTTTT
CASSLRDRSEKLFF
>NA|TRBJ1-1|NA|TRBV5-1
TGCGCCAGCAGCACCTCGGGTGGAGGCACTGAAGCTTTCTTT
CASSTSGGGTEAFF
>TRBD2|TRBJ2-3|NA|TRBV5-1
TGCGCCAGCAGTTCTAGCGGGGATACTAGCACAGATACGCAGTATTTT
CASSSSGDTSTDTQYF
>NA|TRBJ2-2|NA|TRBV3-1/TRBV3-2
TGTGCCAGCGGGAGGGGGGTAACCGGGGAGCTGTTTTTT
CASGRGVTGELFF
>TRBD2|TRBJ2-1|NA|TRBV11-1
TGTGCCAGCAGCCCGAGCGGGAGAGGGCCTGAGCAGTTCTTC
CASSPSGRGPEQFF
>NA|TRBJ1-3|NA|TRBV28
TGTGCCAGCAGTAATCAGGGAACTGGAAACACCATATATTTT
CASSNQGTGNTIYF
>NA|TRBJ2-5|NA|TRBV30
TGTGCCTGGGGGACTCGGGAGACCCAGTACTTC
CAWGTRETQYF
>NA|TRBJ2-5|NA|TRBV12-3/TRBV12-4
TGTGCCAGCAGTTTTACGGGGACCCAGTACTTC
CASSFTGTQYF
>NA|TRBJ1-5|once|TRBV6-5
TGTGCCAGCAGACAACCGGACAGTCTCAATCAGCCCCAGCATTTT
CASRQPDSLNQPQHF
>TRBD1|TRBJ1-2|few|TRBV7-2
TGTGCCAGCAGAAGTACAGGGACAGTGGGAAACTATGGCTACACCTTC
CASRSTGTVGNYGYTF
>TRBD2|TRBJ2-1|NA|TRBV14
TGTGCCAGCAGCCGCGAACTACTAGCGGGATCCTACAATGAGCAGTTCTTC
CASSRELLAGSYNEQFF
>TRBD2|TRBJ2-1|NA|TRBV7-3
TGTGCCAGCAGCTTAAGGGGACCGAGGACTAGCGGAACTCATCTGGTCGATGAGCAGTTCTTC
CASSLRGPRTSGTHLVDEQFF
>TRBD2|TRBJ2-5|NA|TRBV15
TGTGCCACCAGCTACAACCGAATAGCGGGAGGAAGGGAGACCCAGTACTTC
CATSYNRIAGGRETQYF
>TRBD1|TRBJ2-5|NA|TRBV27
TGTGCCAGCAGGACCTTAGTCAACACAGGGGGAAGACAAGAGACCCAGTACTTC
CASRTLVNTGGRQETQYF
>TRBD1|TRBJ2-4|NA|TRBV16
TGTGCCAGCAGCCCCACCGGGACAGGGATGGGCAAAAACATTCAGTACTTC
CASSPTGTGMGKNIQYF
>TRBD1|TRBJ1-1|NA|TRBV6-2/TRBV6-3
TGTGCCAGCAGTACGGACAGGGAGAGGGGAACTGAAGCTTTCTTT
CASSTDRERGTEAFF
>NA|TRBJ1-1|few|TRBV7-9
TGTGCCAGCAGCCAACGGGGGGCGAACACTGAAGCTTTCTTT
CASSQRGANTEAFF
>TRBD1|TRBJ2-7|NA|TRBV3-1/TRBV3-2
TGTGCCAGCAGCCAGCCGACAGGGGGCAATGAGCAGTACTTC
CASSQPTGGNEQYF
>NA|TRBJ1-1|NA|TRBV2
TGTGCCCGATCGGGAGCTTTCTTT
CARSGAFF
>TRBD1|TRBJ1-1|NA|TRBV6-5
TGTGCCAGTGTTGGACAGGGTCTTACTGAAGCTTTCTTT
CASVGQGLTEAFF
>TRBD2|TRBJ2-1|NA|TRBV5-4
TGTGCCAGCAGCTTTGGGACTAGCGGGACCGGAGTCCATGAGCAGTTCTTC
CASSFGTSGTGVHEQFF
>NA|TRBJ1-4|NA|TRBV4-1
TGCGCCAGCAGCCTGTTGCGGAATGAAAAACTGTTTTTT
CASSLLRNEKLFF
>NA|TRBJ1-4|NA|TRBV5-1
TGCGCCAGCAGTCAGCGATTACCAAATGAAAAACTGTTTTTT
CASSQRLPNEKLFF
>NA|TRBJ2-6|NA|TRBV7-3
TGTGCCAGCAGCTTAAACTTCGCTGGGGCCAACGTCCTGACTTTC
CASSLNFAGANVLTF
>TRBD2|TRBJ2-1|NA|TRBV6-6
TGTGCCAGCCTGGAGGCGTGGACTAGCGGAAACAATGAGCAGTTCTTC
CASLEAWTSGNNEQFF
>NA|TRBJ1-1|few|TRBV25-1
TGTGCCAGCAAATACAGGGCGATTGGCATGAACACTGAAGCTTTCTTT
CASKYRAIGMNTEAFF
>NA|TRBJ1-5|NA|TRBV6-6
TGTGCCAGCAGTCTAGGACTTCCAACGGGCAATCAGCCCCAGCATTTT
CASSLGLPTGNQPQHF
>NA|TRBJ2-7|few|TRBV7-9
TGTGCCAGCAGCTTAGCGCCCAGTCAGGGCGAGCAGTACTTC
CASSLAPSQGEQYF
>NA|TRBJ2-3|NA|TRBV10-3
TGTGCCATCAGTGGAGGGATGCAAGATACGCAGTATTTT
CAISGGMQDTQYF
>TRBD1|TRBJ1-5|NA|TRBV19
TGTGCCACCCAGCAGGGGGCTGGTCAGCCCCAGCATTTT
CATQQGAGQPQHF
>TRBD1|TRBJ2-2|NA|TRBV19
TGTGCCAGTAGTATAAGTCCGGACAGGGGGCGTACCGGGGAGCTGTTTTTT
CASSISPDRGRTGELFF
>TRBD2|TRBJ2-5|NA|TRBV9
TGTGCCAGCAGCGTTTTCAGTAGCGGGAGGGCCGGTGAGACCCAGTACTTC
CASSVFSSGRAGETQYF
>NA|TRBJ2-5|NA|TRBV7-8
TGTGCCAGCAGCTTTATTGGGAGGGAGACCCAGTACTTC
CASSFIGRETQYF
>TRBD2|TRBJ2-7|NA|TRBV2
TGTGCCAGCAGTCGGACTAGCGGGGGAACTTACGAGCAGTACTTC
CASSRTSGGTYEQYF
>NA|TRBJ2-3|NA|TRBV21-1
TGTGCCAGCAGCAAAAACGGTTTTAGCACAGATACGCAGTATTTT
CASSKNGFSTDTQYF
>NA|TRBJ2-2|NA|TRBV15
TGTGCCACCAGCGGGGCTATCCCTAACACCGGGGAGCTGTTTTTT
CATSGAIPNTGELFF
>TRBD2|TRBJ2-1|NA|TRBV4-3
TGCGCCAGCAGCCCGGGACTATTCAAGTGGAATGAGCAGTTCTTC
CASSPGLFKWNEQFF
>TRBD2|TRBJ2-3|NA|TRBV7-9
TGTGCCAGCAGCACGACTAGCGGGAGCACAGATACGCAGTATTTT
CASSTTSGSTDTQYF
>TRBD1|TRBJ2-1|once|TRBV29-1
TGCAGCGTGCGCCGGGACAGGGATAACAATGAGCAGTTCTTC
CSVRRDRDNNEQFF
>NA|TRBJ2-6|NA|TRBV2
TGTGCCAGTACCCAGTCCTCTGGGGCCAACGTCCTGACTTTC
CASTQSSGANVLTF
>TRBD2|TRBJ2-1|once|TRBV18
TGTGCCAGCTCACACCTGGCGACTAGCGGGAACCCCACCGAGCAGTTCTTC
CASSHLATSGNPTEQFF
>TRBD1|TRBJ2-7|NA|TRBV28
TGTGCCAGCAGTTTCCAGGGGGCTTCCTACGAGCAGTACTTC
CASSFQGASYEQYF
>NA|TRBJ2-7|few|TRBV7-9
TGTGCCAGCAGACCTACAGGGTCCAACGAGCAGTACTTC
CASRPTGSNEQYF
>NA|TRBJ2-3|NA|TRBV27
TGTGCCAGCAGTTTAGGCAGGGGGCGCGGGAGCCTCGTAGGGGATACGCAGTATTTT
CASSLGRGRGSLVGDTQYF
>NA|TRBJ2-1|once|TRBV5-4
TGTGCCAGCAGCTCCCGACTAGATCAATTCGATGAGCAGTTCTTC
CASSSRLDQFDEQFF
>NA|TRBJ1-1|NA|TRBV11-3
TGTGCCAGCAGCTTAGATCCGGGGTCGAACACTGAAGCTTTCTTT
CASSLDPGSNTEAFF
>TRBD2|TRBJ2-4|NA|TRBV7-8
TGTGCCAGCAGCTCCCAGAAGTGGCGACAAGCGGGGGTGGCCAAAAACATTCAGTACTTC
CASSSQKWRQAGVAKNIQYF